The rows below give T cell receptor beta chains drawn from one sample of a study of T cell responses to AZD1222 COVID-19 vaccine. Method: immunoSEQ multiplex PCR; TCRdb's copy keeps in-frame clones and lacks some. In the table there are around 190,000 clones, 80% to 95% of which are singletons. The sequencing used peripheral blood, collected 28 days after the second AZD1222 dose. Source of these receptors: an adult who received the AZD1222 COVID-19 vaccine. The CDR3 runs from the conserved cysteine through the conserved F or W. The D gene is left open where the match is weak. Size tells how often a clone was seen (once, few, many) or the class of an expanded clone, and some rows leave it out.

V gene: TRBV15; D gene: TRBD1; J gene: TRBJ1-2; clone size: NA; CDR3 DNA: TGTGCCACCAGCAGAGGACAGGGCTTCCGAGGCTACACCTTC; CDR3 protein: CATSRGQGFRGYTF
V gene: TRBV5-1; D gene: NA; J gene: TRBJ1-2; clone size: NA; CDR3 DNA: TGCGCCAGCAGCTTGGGGGGGGCCCCAGCTAACTATGGCTACACCTTC; CDR3 protein: CASSLGGAPANYGYTF
V gene: TRBV6-5; D gene: NA; J gene: TRBJ2-3; clone size: NA; CDR3 DNA: TGTGCCAGCAGTTACCAGCGGACAGATACGCAGTATTTT; CDR3 protein: CASSYQRTDTQYF
V gene: TRBV27; D gene: TRBD1; J gene: TRBJ2-4; clone size: NA; CDR3 DNA: TGTGCCAGCAGTTCCGGGGACAGCCGTATTCAGTACTTC; CDR3 protein: CASSSGDSRIQYF
V gene: TRBV6-5; D gene: TRBD1; J gene: TRBJ2-2; clone size: NA; CDR3 DNA: TGTGCCAGCACCCGGGACAGAAACACCGGGGAGCTGTTTTTT; CDR3 protein: CASTRDRNTGELFF
V gene: TRBV30; D gene: TRBD1; J gene: TRBJ1-2; clone size: NA; CDR3 DNA: TGTGCCTGGTCTCGAACAGGGGGCATAGGCTATGGCTACACCTTC; CDR3 protein: CAWSRTGGIGYGYTF
V gene: TRBV6-4; D gene: NA; J gene: TRBJ2-3; clone size: NA; CDR3 DNA: TGTGCCAGCAGTGTGGGGCCCACTACAGATACGCAGTATTTT; CDR3 protein: CASSVGPTTDTQYF
V gene: TRBV11-2; D gene: NA; J gene: TRBJ2-7; clone size: once; CDR3 DNA: TGTGCCAGCAGCTTAGAAGGATCGGACGGACCCTACGAGCAGTACTTC; CDR3 protein: CASSLEGSDGPYEQYF
V gene: TRBV5-1; D gene: NA; J gene: TRBJ1-1; clone size: NA; CDR3 DNA: TGCGCCAGCAGCGGGGGATTGAATGAAGCTTTCTTT; CDR3 protein: CASSGGLNEAFF
V gene: TRBV7-8; D gene: NA; J gene: TRBJ1-2; clone size: NA; CDR3 DNA: TGTGCCAGCACAAGGAGCTTTAACTATGGCTACACCTTC; CDR3 protein: CASTRSFNYGYTF
V gene: TRBV5-4; D gene: TRBD2; J gene: TRBJ2-3; clone size: NA; CDR3 DNA: TGTGCCAGCAGCCGCGGGGGGCCCAGCACAGATACGCAGTATTTT; CDR3 protein: CASSRGGPSTDTQYF
V gene: TRBV6-6; D gene: NA; J gene: TRBJ1-1; clone size: NA; CDR3 DNA: TGTGCCAGCAGTTACTCTCAAGGAGTGAACACTGAAGCTTTCTTT; CDR3 protein: CASSYSQGVNTEAFF
V gene: TRBV19; D gene: NA; J gene: TRBJ2-5; clone size: NA; CDR3 DNA: TGTGCCAGTAGTATAGATCTGGACTCGCGCGGGACCCAGTACTTC; CDR3 protein: CASSIDLDSRGTQYF
V gene: TRBV10-3; D gene: NA; J gene: TRBJ2-1; clone size: NA; CDR3 DNA: TGTGCCATCAGTGCCCCTGTTGGTAGCGGTAGCTCCTACAATGAGCAGTTCTTC; CDR3 protein: CAISAPVGSGSSYNEQFF
V gene: TRBV7-9; D gene: NA; J gene: TRBJ1-5; clone size: once; CDR3 DNA: TGTGCCAGCAGCCCGACGGATCAGCCCCAGCATTTT; CDR3 protein: CASSPTDQPQHF
V gene: TRBV3-1/TRBV3-2; D gene: NA; J gene: TRBJ2-4; clone size: NA; CDR3 DNA: TGTGCCAGCAGCCAGGGGCTCCACAAAAACATTCAGTACTTC; CDR3 protein: CASSQGLHKNIQYF
V gene: TRBV27; D gene: TRBD2; J gene: TRBJ2-7; clone size: NA; CDR3 DNA: TGTGCCAGCAGTAGAGGACTAGCGGCTTCACCCTACGAGCAGTACTTC; CDR3 protein: CASSRGLAASPYEQYF
V gene: TRBV24-1; D gene: NA; J gene: TRBJ2-3; clone size: NA; CDR3 DNA: TGTGCCACCAGTGAGGCAACCGGGGTAAGCACAGATACGCAGTATTTT; CDR3 protein: CATSEATGVSTDTQYF
V gene: TRBV13; D gene: NA; J gene: TRBJ1-1; clone size: once; CDR3 DNA: TGTGCCAGCAGCTTATACCTCATGAACACTGAAGCTTTCTTT; CDR3 protein: CASSLYLMNTEAFF
V gene: TRBV3-1/TRBV3-2; D gene: TRBD2; J gene: TRBJ2-1; clone size: NA; CDR3 DNA: TGTGCCAGCAGCATTCGGGAGGGGTCTCCCTACAATGAGCAGTTCTTC; CDR3 protein: CASSIREGSPYNEQFF
V gene: TRBV10-3; D gene: NA; J gene: TRBJ2-3; clone size: NA; CDR3 DNA: TGTGCCATCAGTCGGACGGCAAGCACAGATACGCAGTATTTT; CDR3 protein: CAISRTASTDTQYF
V gene: TRBV6-5; D gene: TRBD1; J gene: TRBJ1-1; clone size: NA; CDR3 DNA: TGTGCCACTCACTGGACAGGGGGCACTGAAGCTTTCTTT; CDR3 protein: CATHWTGGTEAFF
V gene: TRBV29-1; D gene: TRBD2; J gene: TRBJ2-7; clone size: NA; CDR3 DNA: TGCAGCTCCTCGGGGGGAGATATGTACGAGCAGTACTTC; CDR3 protein: CSSSGGDMYEQYF
V gene: TRBV7-2; D gene: TRBD2; J gene: TRBJ2-1; clone size: NA; CDR3 DNA: TGTGCCAGCAGCGTTAGCGGGAGGAACAATGAGCAGTTCTTC; CDR3 protein: CASSVSGRNNEQFF
V gene: TRBV6-6; D gene: NA; J gene: TRBJ1-1; clone size: NA; CDR3 DNA: TGTGCCAGCATAAATCGGGGGGGGCACACTGAAGCTTTCTTT; CDR3 protein: CASINRGGHTEAFF
V gene: TRBV6-5; D gene: NA; J gene: TRBJ1-5; clone size: NA; CDR3 DNA: TGTGCCAGCAGCGTTACTAGCAATCAGCCCCAGCATTTT; CDR3 protein: CASSVTSNQPQHF
V gene: TRBV3-1/TRBV3-2; D gene: TRBD2; J gene: TRBJ2-1; clone size: NA; CDR3 DNA: TGTGCCAGCAGCCTTGGGATAGCGGGGGCCTACAATGAGCAGTTCTTC; CDR3 protein: CASSLGIAGAYNEQFF
V gene: TRBV21-1; D gene: NA; J gene: TRBJ2-5; clone size: NA; CDR3 DNA: TGTGCCAGCAGCAAAGTAGCGGGGGGGCAAGTAGAGACCCAGTACTTC; CDR3 protein: CASSKVAGGQVETQYF
V gene: TRBV12-3/TRBV12-4; D gene: NA; J gene: TRBJ1-5; clone size: few; CDR3 DNA: TGTGCCAGCAGTTTTCAAGGCACTCAGCCCCAGCATTTT; CDR3 protein: CASSFQGTQPQHF
V gene: TRBV29-1; D gene: TRBD1; J gene: TRBJ1-2; clone size: NA; CDR3 DNA: TGCAGCGTTGAAAGCAGGACAGGGCCGTATGGCTACACCTTC; CDR3 protein: CSVESRTGPYGYTF
V gene: TRBV9; D gene: NA; J gene: TRBJ2-3; clone size: NA; CDR3 DNA: TGTGCCAGCAGCGTAGTTACTAGCACAGATACGCAGTATTTT; CDR3 protein: CASSVVTSTDTQYF
V gene: TRBV30; D gene: TRBD1; J gene: TRBJ1-2; clone size: NA; CDR3 DNA: TGTGCCTGGAGGGACAGGGGGAAGGCTGGCTACACCTTC; CDR3 protein: CAWRDRGKAGYTF
V gene: TRBV7-2; D gene: NA; J gene: TRBJ2-2; clone size: NA; CDR3 DNA: TGTGCCAGCAGCTGGGGGACGGCGACCGGGGAGCTGTTTTTT; CDR3 protein: CASSWGTATGELFF
V gene: TRBV7-6; D gene: NA; J gene: TRBJ1-3; clone size: once; CDR3 DNA: TGTGCCAGCAGCTTAGAATATAGGAATGGAAACACCATATATTTT; CDR3 protein: CASSLEYRNGNTIYF
V gene: TRBV5-4; D gene: NA; J gene: TRBJ2-7; clone size: NA; CDR3 DNA: TGTGCCAGCAGCTTGGACGGCTCCTACGAGCAGTACTTC; CDR3 protein: CASSLDGSYEQYF
V gene: TRBV4-3; D gene: TRBD1; J gene: TRBJ1-3; clone size: NA; CDR3 DNA: TGCGCCAGCAGCCAATTTACAGGGGCAGCTGGAAACACCATATATTTT; CDR3 protein: CASSQFTGAAGNTIYF
V gene: TRBV3-1/TRBV3-2; D gene: NA; J gene: TRBJ1-4; clone size: NA; CDR3 DNA: TGTGCCAGCAGCCAAGGGTCCCAATTAAGTGAAAAACTGTTTTTT; CDR3 protein: CASSQGSQLSEKLFF
V gene: TRBV5-1; D gene: NA; J gene: TRBJ2-1; clone size: NA; CDR3 DNA: TGCGCCAGCAGCTTGACCGGAGTACCCAATGAGCAGTTCTTC; CDR3 protein: CASSLTGVPNEQFF
V gene: TRBV5-1; D gene: TRBD2; J gene: TRBJ2-2; clone size: NA; CDR3 DNA: TGCGCCAGCAGCTTGAGCGGGGGGAACACCGGGGAGCTGTTTTTT; CDR3 protein: CASSLSGGNTGELFF
V gene: TRBV2; D gene: TRBD1; J gene: TRBJ1-4; clone size: NA; CDR3 DNA: TGTGCCAGCCGACTACAGGGGGGCACTAATGAAAAACTGTTTTTT; CDR3 protein: CASRLQGGTNEKLFF
V gene: TRBV27; D gene: TRBD2; J gene: TRBJ2-4; clone size: NA; CDR3 DNA: TGTGCCAGCAGCCCAGGACTAGCCCAAAACATTCAGTACTTC; CDR3 protein: CASSPGLAQNIQYF
V gene: TRBV4-2; D gene: NA; J gene: TRBJ2-7; clone size: NA; CDR3 DNA: TGTGCCAGCAGCCAAGATTCGCACCGATCCTACGAGCAGTACTTC; CDR3 protein: CASSQDSHRSYEQYF
V gene: TRBV6-6; D gene: TRBD1; J gene: TRBJ1-1; clone size: NA; CDR3 DNA: TGTGCCAGCAGACAGGGGGAAGCTGAAGCTTTCTTT; CDR3 protein: CASRQGEAEAFF
V gene: TRBV30; D gene: NA; J gene: TRBJ1-5; clone size: once; CDR3 DNA: TGTGCCTGGAGTGTCGGGGGAGTGGGGCAGCCCCAGCATTTT; CDR3 protein: CAWSVGGVGQPQHF
V gene: TRBV29-1; D gene: NA; J gene: TRBJ2-1; clone size: NA; CDR3 DNA: TGCAGCGTTGGGTATGCCGAGCAGTTCTTC; CDR3 protein: CSVGYAEQFF
V gene: TRBV6-5; D gene: TRBD1; J gene: TRBJ2-7; clone size: NA; CDR3 DNA: TGTGCCAGCAGTTACTCGATATCGGGACAGGGCCACGAGCAGTACTTC; CDR3 protein: CASSYSISGQGHEQYF